What follows are 9 T cell receptor beta chains derived from one specimen sequenced in a study of beta chain features in type 1 diabetes. Study-level points and caveats: Moderately but significantly shorter TCRB CDR3s were found in Type 1 diabetes patients in all four CD4+ subsets.

For these TCRs, the target antigens are not known. The investigators reverse transcribed all of the isolated RNA, so they sequenced expressed TCRB transcripts. Profiled with immunoSEQ multiplex PCR; TCRdb holds only in-frame clones, not every one. The table includes 500,000 to 800,000 clones, around 12% detected once. Sequencing input: naive CD4+ T cells from blood. Source of these receptors: a man under 40 with type 1 diabetes.

This clone was observed a handful of times. CDR3 DNA: TGTGCTAGTGCCAGTTTGACCGGGGAGCTGTTTTTT. It translates to CASASLTGELFF. V is TRBV12-5 and J is TRBJ2-2; D call uncertain. The CDR3 runs 12 residues. With 7 bases removed from V and 5 bases from J, the gap between germline ends came to 8 bases. Germline V CDR1 and CDR2: LGHNT, FRNRAP.

This clone occurred once. The chain recombines TRBV7-6 with TRBJ2-3, with no clear D. Trimming left V 2 bases short and J 5 bases short, with 5 bases between. The CDR3 totals 12 residues. Germline lookup yields CDR1 SGHVS and CDR2 FNYEAQ. The DNA for the CDR3 is TGTGCCAGCAGCTTACCCGAAGATACGCAGTATTTT. Its protein is CASSLPEDTQYF.

There are a few counts of this clone. The V gene is TRBV7-2, the J gene TRBJ2-1; D remains ambiguous. Germline lookup yields CDR1 SGHTA and CDR2 FQGNSA. This CDR3 is built from 11 residues. Trimming took 3 bases from V and 7 from J, leaving 4 bases between them. Here the CDR3 reads CASSFPNEQFF. The CDR3 nucleotides read TGTGCCAGCAGCTTCCCAAATGAGCAGTTCTTC.

The sample holds a few counts of this clone. The chain has TRBV29-1 and TRBJ2-7; D is possibly TRBD1 or TRBD2 (5 bases each). Looked up from germline, CDR1 is SQVTM and CDR2 is ANQGSEA. V lost 3 bases to trimming and J lost 6 bases, with 12 bases between them. This CDR3 has 12 residues. CDR3 DNA: TGCAGCGTTGAGGTAGTGGGGACCGAGCAGTACTTC. Protein: CSVEVVGTEQYF.

In its sample, this clone was seen a few times. Other DNA sequences of this sample code for an identical CDR3. V and J are TRBV28 and TRBJ2-2; D unresolved. V was clipped by 5 bases and J by 0 bases, with 4 bases between them. Looked up from germline, CDR1 is MDHEN and CDR2 is SYDVKM. CDR3 length: 13 amino acids. The CDR3 bases are TGTGCCAGCAGTCCCACGAACACCGGGGAGCTGTTTTTT. Its protein product is CASSPTNTGELFF.

The rearrangement joins TRBV25-1 to TRBJ1-2; possible D gene TRBD1, 5 bases. The germline V gene has CDR1 MGHDK and CDR2 SYGVNS. V lost 2 bases and J 5 bases, leaving 18 bases between the germline ends. This CDR3 is built from 16 residues. The CDR3 is CASSEGDPYSGYGYTF. DNA for the CDR3: TGTGCCAGCAGTGAAGGGGACCCTTATTCGGGGTATGGCTACACCTTC.

This clone has more than one count but fewer than ten. CDR3 in amino acids: CASSHGEPSPGYEQYF. CDR3 bases: TGTGCCAGCAGCCACGGCGAGCCTAGCCCCGGCTACGAGCAGTACTTC. The chain employs TRBV5-6 and TRBJ2-7; a weak D match, TRBD2 (5 bases). CDR3 length: 16 amino acids. Trimming left V 4 bases short and J 3 bases short, with 20 bases between. The germline gives CDR1 SGHDT, CDR2 YYEEEE.

The table lists this clone with a few counts. The same CDR3 also results from other DNA sequences found in this sample. The J gene is TRBJ2-1, the V gene TRBV7-2; no reliable D call. Trimming removed 6 bases at V and 3 bases at J, with 9 bases between. The CDR3 length is 13 residues. The germline gives CDR1 SGHTA, CDR2 FQGNSA. CDR3 coding DNA: TGTGCCAGCAGTTCGGGTCTCTACAATGAGCAGTTCTTC. Translating it yields CASSSGLYNEQFF.

This clone was counted between two and nine times. The chain combines TRBV7-8 with TRBJ2-3; the D gene could be TRBD1 or TRBD2 (5 bases each). V was cut by 4 bases and J by 4 bases, with 21 bases left in between. CDR1 SGHVS and CDR2 FQNEAQ come from the germline V gene. This CDR3 is 17 amino acids long. In DNA, the CDR3 is TGTGCCAGCAGCTCGATCCGGGGCAGTGCAGTTCCAGATACGCAGTATTTT. Amino acids: CASSSIRGSAVPDTQYF.